The 7 T cell receptor beta chains below come from one sample, sequenced in a study of CD8+ T cells in alopecia areata. Treatment noted: oral pan-JAK inhibitor, 5-10 mg twice daily. Extracted RNA was reverse transcribed, and the resulting cDNA served as sequencing template. Measured with immunoSEQ multiplex PCR; TCRdb has only the in-frame clones, and not every one. The repertoire holds 150,000 or so clones, with about 86% as singletons. The sequencing used CD8+ T cells sorted from blood, collected at week 4, from a patient treated with tofacitinib. The source of these receptors is a human donor with alopecia areata.

This clone was detected once. The rearrangement links TRBV30 to TRBJ1-4; possible D gene TRBD1, 6 bases. V lost 4 bases to trimming and J lost 2 bases, with 11 bases between them. The CDR3 runs to 14 residues. Per the germline V gene, CDR1 is GTSNPN and CDR2 is SVGIG (reference sequence). CDR3 coding DNA: TGTGCCTGGACCCAAGGGGGGACTAATGAAAAACTGTTTTTT. It codes for CAWTQGGTNEKLFF.

This chain links TRBV29-1 with TRBJ2-3; TRBD1 aligns across 9 bases. In germline, CDR1 is SQVTM, CDR2 ANQGSEA. The ends lost 8 bases at V and 1 base at J; junction bases unmatched: 7. CDR3 length equals 14 residues. CDR3 DNA: TGCAGCCCTTGGGACAGGGACTGCACAGATACGCAGTATTTT. Amino acid sequence: CSPWDRDCTDTQYF.

This chain uses TRBV7-9 with TRBJ2-1; TRBD2 matches at 7 bases. The V gene end was trimmed by 4 bases and the J gene end by 4 bases; junction bases not matched to a gene: 13. This CDR3 region has 17 residues. The germline V gene has CDR1 SEHNR and CDR2 FQNEAQ (reference sequence). The CDR3 DNA reads TGTGCCAGCAGCTATGCGTCGGCGGGGGTGATGTACAATGAGCAGTTCTTC. This sequence encodes CASSYASAGVMYNEQFF.

This chain links TRBV7-2 with TRBJ1-3; D is perhaps TRBD1 (5 bases). The CDR3 is made up of 14 amino acids. Germline V lookup: CDR1 SGHTA, CDR2 FQGNSA. V dropped 3 bases and J dropped 4 bases, with 10 bases sitting between them. The CDR3 nucleotides read TGTGCCAGCAGCTTCCAGGGCGCCGGAAACACCATATATTTT. Protein product: CASSFQGAGNTIYF. The full variable domain, in which reference TRBV7-2 and TRBJ1-3 provide the parts outside the CDR3, is GAGVSQSPSNKVTEKGKDVELRCDPISGHTALYWYRQSLGQGLEFLIYFQGNSAPDKSGLPSDRFSAERTGGSVSTLTIQRTQQEDSAVYLCASSFQGAGNTIYFGEGSWLTVV.

A note on this clone: At the DNA level, this CDR3 is encoded by other sequences in the same sample as well. J is TRBJ2-7 and V is TRBV5-6; D tentatively reads TRBD1 or TRBD2 (5 bases each). The ends were cut back, 0 bases at V and 3 bases at J, with 7 bases in the middle. CDR3 size: 13 residues. Per germline, CDR1 SGHDT and CDR2 YYEEEE. The CDR3, as DNA: TGTGCCAGCAGCTTGGGGGGGTTCTACGAGCAGTACTTC. Translating it yields CASSLGGFYEQYF.

CDR3 in DNA: TGCAGCGTTGCGGGTATACAGGGCAGCCAAGAGACCCAGTACTTC. Its translation is CSVAGIQGSQETQYF. The chain employs TRBV29-1 and TRBJ2-5, with D possibly matching TRBD1 (6 bases). The CDR3 totals 15 residues. The germline gives CDR1 SQVTM, CDR2 ANQGSEA. Trimming pared 4 bases from V and 1 base from J, leaving 16 bases between. Variable domain in full (rest from reference TRBV29-1 and TRBJ2-5): SAVISQKPSRDICQRGTSLTIQCQVDSQVTMMFWYRQQPGQSLTLIATANQGSEATYESGFVIDKFPISRPNLTFSTLTVSNMSPEDSSIYLCSVAGIQGSQETQYFGPGTRLLVL.

This chain connects TRBV2 to TRBJ2-1, with 9 bases identical to TRBD1. V lost 6 bases, J lost 3 bases, and 3 bases stayed unmatched. From germline, CDR1 is SNHLY and CDR2 FYNNEI. This CDR3 is built from 14 residues. The CDR3 nucleotides read TGTGCCAGCAGGTGGACAGGGGACTACAATGAGCAGTTCTTC. Translated: CASRWTGDYNEQFF.